The 5 T cell receptor beta chains in this list originate from one sample, sequenced in a study of blood T cell repertoires in COVID-19. Sequenced by immunoSEQ multiplex PCR; TCRdb stores in-frame clones only, minus some. The sample includes roughly 350,000 clones, 88% of them seen just once. The source material was peripheral blood. The receptors originated from a woman aged 70-85 years with COVID-19, enrolled during active disease.

The genes are TRBV6-2 or TRBV6-3 and TRBJ1-5, with TRBD1 matching over 7 bases. J lost 0 bases, V lost 2 bases, and 7 bases had no gene match. Per the germline V gene, CDR1 is MNHEY and CDR2 is SVGEGT. This CDR3 is 17 amino acids long. CDR3 residues: CASSYRRQGTSNQPQHF. The CDR3, as DNA: TGTGCCAGCAGTTACCGCCGACAGGGAACTAGCAATCAGCCCCAGCATTTT.

The chain uses TRBV24-1 and TRBJ2-6, with D maybe TRBD1 (6 bases). V shed 3 bases and J shed 4 bases, with 12 bases lying between them. The CDR3 extends over 16 amino acids. In germline, CDR1 is KGHDR, CDR2 SFDVKD. The CDR3 region has the DNA TGTGCCACCAGTGATAAAACAGGGCGGGGGGCCAACGTCCTGACTTTC. Translation: CATSDKTGRGANVLTF.

Here the CDR3 reads CASSLASRGPKDTQYF. The CDR3 DNA reads TGTGCCAGCAGTTTAGCGTCCAGGGGCCCGAAAGATACGCAGTATTTT. The rearrangement joins TRBV28 to TRBJ2-3; perhaps TRBD1 as D (6 bases). The CDR3 contains 16 residues. The V and J ends lost 2 bases and 5 bases respectively, with 17 bases between them. The germline gives CDR1 MDHEN, CDR2 SYDVKM.

The chain couples TRBV2 to TRBJ2-7; D is perhaps TRBD2 (6 bases). CDR1 and CDR2 from the germline V gene are SNHLY and FYNNEI. V lost 9 bases and J lost 2, with 8 bases in between. This CDR3 region has 11 residues. This CDR3 is CARGGPYEQYF. CDR3 DNA sequence: TGTGCCAGGGGGGGTCCCTACGAGCAGTACTTC.

This clone was recorded only once. In the same sample, other DNA sequences code for this CDR3. The CDR3 spells CASSQGTGPYGYTF. In DNA, the CDR3 is TGTGCCAGCAGCCAGGGGACAGGGCCTTATGGCTACACCTTC. The genes are TRBV14 and TRBJ1-2; 9 bases fit TRBD1. V was pared by 3 bases and J by 5 bases, with 4 bases of the junction left unmatched. CDR3 length equals 14 residues. Per germline, CDR1 SGHDN and CDR2 FVKESK.